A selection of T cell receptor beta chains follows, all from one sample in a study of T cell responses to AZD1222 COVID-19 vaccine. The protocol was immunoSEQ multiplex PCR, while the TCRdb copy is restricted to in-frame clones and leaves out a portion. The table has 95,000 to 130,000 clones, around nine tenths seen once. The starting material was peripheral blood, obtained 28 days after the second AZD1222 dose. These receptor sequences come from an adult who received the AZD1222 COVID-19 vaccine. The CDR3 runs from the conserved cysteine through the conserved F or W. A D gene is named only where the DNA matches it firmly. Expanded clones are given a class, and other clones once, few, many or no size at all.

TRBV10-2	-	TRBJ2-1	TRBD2	TGCGCCAGCAGTGACCCGATTCGGCTAGCGGCGGGCAATGAGCAGTTCTTC	CASSDPIRLAAGNEQFF
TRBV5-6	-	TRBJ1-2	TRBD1	TGTGCCAGCGGCCGGGACAGGGGGCTTAGCGTTTATGGCTACACCTTC	CASGRDRGLSVYGYTF
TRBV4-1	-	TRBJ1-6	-	TGCGCCAGCAGCCAAGAAGTTTCATGGCGTGGATCACCCCTCCACTTT	CASSQEVSWRGSPLHF
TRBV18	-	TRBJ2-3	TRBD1	TGTGCCAGCTCACCATCCCGAATTGGGACAGCAGATACGCAGTATTTT	CASSPSRIGTADTQYF
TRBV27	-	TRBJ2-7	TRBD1	TGTGCCAGCACCAGATCCGGGGACAGAGCCTACGAGCAGTACTTC	CASTRSGDRAYEQYF
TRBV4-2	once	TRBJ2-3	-	TGTGCCAGCAGCCAAGGAAAGACTTTAGATACGCAGTATTTT	CASSQGKTLDTQYF
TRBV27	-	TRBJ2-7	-	TGTGCCAGCAGTTCCGCGGCAAACTACGAGCAGTACTTC	CASSSAANYEQYF
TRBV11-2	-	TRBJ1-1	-	TGTGCCAGCAGCTTTGGGGTCACTGAAGCTTTCTTT	CASSFGVTEAFF
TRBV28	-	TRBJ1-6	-	TGTGCCAGCGGTTATAATTCACCCCTCCACTTT	CASGYNSPLHF
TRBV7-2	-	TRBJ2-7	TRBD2	TGTGCCAGCAGCTTAGTTTTAGCGGGAGAGCAGTACTTC	CASSLVLAGEQYF
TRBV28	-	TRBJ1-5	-	TGTGCCAGCATTAGTTCAGGCGTGGGTCAGCCCCAGCATTTT	CASISSGVGQPQHF
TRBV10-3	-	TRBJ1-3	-	TGTGCCATCAGTGAGTCGCGGGGTAGGGGAAACACCATATATTTT	CAISESRGRGNTIYF
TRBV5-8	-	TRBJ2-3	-	TGTGCCAGCAGCTTGTGGGGGGGGCGCGACACAGATACGCAGTATTTT	CASSLWGGRDTDTQYF
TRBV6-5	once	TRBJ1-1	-	TGTGCCAGCAGGGTGGGGAGTGAAGCTTTCTTT	CASRVGSEAFF
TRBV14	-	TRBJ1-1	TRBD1	TGTGCCAGCAGCCAACGGACAGGGGGCACTGAAGCTTTCTTT	CASSQRTGGTEAFF
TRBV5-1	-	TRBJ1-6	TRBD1	TGCGCCAGCAGGGAGGGACAGAAGACCTATAATTCACCCCTCCACTTT	CASREGQKTYNSPLHF
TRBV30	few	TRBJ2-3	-	TGTGCCTGGAGTGTAATTGAGCCCGATACGCAGTATTTT	CAWSVIEPDTQYF
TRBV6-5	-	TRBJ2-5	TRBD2	TGTGCCAGCAGGCCTGAACTAGCGGAGGTTGAGACCCAGTACTTC	CASRPELAEVETQYF
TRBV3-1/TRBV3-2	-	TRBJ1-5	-	TGTGCCAGCAGCCAAGGCTCAATTAGGGGTCAGCCCCAGCATTTT	CASSQGSIRGQPQHF
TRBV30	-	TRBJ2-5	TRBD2	TGTGCCTTAGCGGGAGGGGAAGAGACCCAGTACTTC	CALAGGEETQYF
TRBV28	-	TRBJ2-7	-	TGTGCCAGCGGGGCAGGCTGGTCGTACGAGCAGTACTTC	CASGAGWSYEQYF
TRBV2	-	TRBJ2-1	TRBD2	TGTGCCAGCAGTGAAGCGCGGCTAGCGGACTCCTACAATGAGCAGTTCTTC	CASSEARLADSYNEQFF
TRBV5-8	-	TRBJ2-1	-	TGTGCCAGCAGCCTGGGGCGGTCGGGTGAGCAGTTCTTC	CASSLGRSGEQFF
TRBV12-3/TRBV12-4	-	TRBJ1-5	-	TGTGCCAGCAGTCAAGCCATTCATCAGCCCCAGCATTTT	CASSQAIHQPQHF
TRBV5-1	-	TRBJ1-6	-	TGCGCCAGCAGCTTGGACAGGGAGGTTTTACCCCTCCACTTT	CASSLDREVLPLHF
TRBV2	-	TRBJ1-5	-	TGTGCCAGCAGGTGGGTGAGCAATCAGCCCCAGCATTTT	CASRWVSNQPQHF
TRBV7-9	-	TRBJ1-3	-	TGTGCCAGCAGCTTAGATCCTCTCCTCGAAAGTGGAAACACCATATATTTT	CASSLDPLLESGNTIYF
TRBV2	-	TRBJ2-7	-	TGTGCCAGCGAGCTATCCTACGAGCAGTACTTC	CASELSYEQYF
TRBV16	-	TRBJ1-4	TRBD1	TGTGCCAGCAGCCAAAGCTTTGGAACAGGGGTGTTGGCTAATGAAAAACTGTTTTTT	CASSQSFGTGVLANEKLFF
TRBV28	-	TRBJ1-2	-	TGTGCCAGCAGCACAGGAGGAGGGAATCGGGGCTACACCTTC	CASSTGGGNRGYTF
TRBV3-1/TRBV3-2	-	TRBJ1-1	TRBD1	TGTGCCAGCAGCCAGGTATCCAGGGGGCCTTATAACACTGAAGCTTTCTTT	CASSQVSRGPYNTEAFF
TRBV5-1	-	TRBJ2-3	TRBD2	TGCGCCAGCAGCACCGGGACTAGCGGCTTCACAGATACGCAGTATTTT	CASSTGTSGFTDTQYF
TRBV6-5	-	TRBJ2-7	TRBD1	TGTGCCAGCAGGGGGGACAGGCCACCCTACGAGCAGTACTTC	CASRGDRPPYEQYF
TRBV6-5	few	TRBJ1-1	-	TGTGCCAGCAGTTACGGCGCAGGAGGGGGTACTGAAGCTTTCTTT	CASSYGAGGGTEAFF
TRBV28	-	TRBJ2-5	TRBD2	TGTGCCAGCAGTTTTGGCCTAAGTAGCGGGAGGAGTAGGGAGACCCAGTACTTC	CASSFGLSSGRSRETQYF
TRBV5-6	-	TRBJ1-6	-	TGTGCCAGCAGCTTGGGCTACGGTGGTAATTCACCCCTCCACTTT	CASSLGYGGNSPLHF
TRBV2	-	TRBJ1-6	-	TGTGCCAGCAGTGAAGCCCGGTGGCAGTCCTATTCACCCCTCCACTTT	CASSEARWQSYSPLHF
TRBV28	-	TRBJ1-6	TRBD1	TGTGCCAGCAGTTTACCCACCGGGACAGGGGGGAGTCTCCTCCACTTT	CASSLPTGTGGSLLHF
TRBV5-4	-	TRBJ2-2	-	TGTGCCAGCACCTTGCACGGGGTGGTCGGGGAGCTGTTTTTT	CASTLHGVVGELFF
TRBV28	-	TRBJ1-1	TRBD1	TGTGCCAGCAGCTCACAGGGGAAGGGGGCTGAAGCTTTCTTT	CASSSQGKGAEAFF
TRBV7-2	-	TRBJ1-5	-	TGTGCCAGCAGCTCCCGTCAGGGCAGCCAGCCCCAGCATTTT	CASSSRQGSQPQHF
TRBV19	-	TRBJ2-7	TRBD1	TGTGCCAGTAGTGGGGACAGATTCTACGAGCAGTACTTC	CASSGDRFYEQYF
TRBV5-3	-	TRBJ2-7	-	TGTGCCAGAAGGTGGTCCTACGAGCAGTACTTC	CARRWSYEQYF
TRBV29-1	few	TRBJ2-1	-	TGCAGCGTCGGTGAGCAGTTCTTC	CSVGEQFF
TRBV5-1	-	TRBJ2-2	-	TGCGCCAGCAGCTTGTCACTGGCGAACACCGGGGAGCTGTTTTTT	CASSLSLANTGELFF
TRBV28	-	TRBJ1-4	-	TGTGCCAGCAGTGGGTCTAGAGGGGTAACTAATGAAAAACTGTTTTTT	CASSGSRGVTNEKLFF
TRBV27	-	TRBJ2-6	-	TGTGCCAGCAGCCGCCTTGACAGCAACTCTGGGGCCAACGTCCTGACTTTC	CASSRLDSNSGANVLTF
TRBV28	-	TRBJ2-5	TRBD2	TGTGCCAGCAGTCAAGCGGGAGTGGAAGAGACCCAGTACTTC	CASSQAGVEETQYF
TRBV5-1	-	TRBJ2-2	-	TGCGCCAGCACCTCAGGGGCAGGGGCCGGGAACACCGGGGAGCTGTTTTTT	CASTSGAGAGNTGELFF
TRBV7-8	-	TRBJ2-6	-	TGTGCCAGCAGCTTAGGGCGCCAGGCCCCCAACTCTGGGGCCAACGTCCTGACTTTC	CASSLGRQAPNSGANVLTF
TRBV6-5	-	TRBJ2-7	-	TGTGCCAGCAATTCCCAGGGGCATGGCTACGAGCAGTACTTC	CASNSQGHGYEQYF
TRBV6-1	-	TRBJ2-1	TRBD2	TGTGCCAGCAGTGAGGCCTCTAGCGGGAGTAATGAGCAGTTCTTC	CASSEASSGSNEQFF
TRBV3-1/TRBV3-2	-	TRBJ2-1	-	TGTGCCAGCAGCCAAGACCCCTTAGGGGAGACGGCCTACAATGAGCAGTTCTTC	CASSQDPLGETAYNEQFF
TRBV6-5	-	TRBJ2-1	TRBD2	TGTGCCAGCAGAAGGAGCGGGAGAGAGTTCTTC	CASRRSGREFF
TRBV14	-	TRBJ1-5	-	TGTGCCAGCAGCCAAGGAATTGTGTGGAGTAAGTATTCCAATCAGCCCCAGCATTTT	CASSQGIVWSKYSNQPQHF
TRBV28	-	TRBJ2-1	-	TGTGCCAGCAGTTTTCGCCCCGATAATGAGCAGTTCTTC	CASSFRPDNEQFF
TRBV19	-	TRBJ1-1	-	TGTGCCAGTAGTTCTTATGGGGCTTTCTTT	CASSSYGAFF
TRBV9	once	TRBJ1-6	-	TGTGCCAGCAGCCACCCTACAGTACATAATTCACCCCTCCACTTT	CASSHPTVHNSPLHF
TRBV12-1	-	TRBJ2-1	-	TGTGCCAGCAGCCCAGTAGCGGGAGGCCTCTCCTACAATGAGCAGTTCTTC	CASSPVAGGLSYNEQFF
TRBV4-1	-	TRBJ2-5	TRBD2	TGCGCCAGCAGACCCGGGACTAGAGACCAGACCCAGTACTTC	CASRPGTRDQTQYF